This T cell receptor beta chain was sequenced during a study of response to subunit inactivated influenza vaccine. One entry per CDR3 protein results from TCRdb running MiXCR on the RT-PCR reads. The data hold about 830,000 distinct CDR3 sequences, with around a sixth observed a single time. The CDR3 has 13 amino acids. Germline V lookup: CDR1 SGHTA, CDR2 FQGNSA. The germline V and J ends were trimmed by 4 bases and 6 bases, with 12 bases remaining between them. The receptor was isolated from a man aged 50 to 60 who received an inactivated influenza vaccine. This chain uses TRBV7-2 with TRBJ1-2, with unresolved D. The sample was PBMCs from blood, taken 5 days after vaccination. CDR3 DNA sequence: TGTGCCAGCAGCTCTAGAAGCTTACATGGCTACACCTTC. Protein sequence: CASSSRSLHGYTF.